This entry lists 2 T cell receptor beta chains sequenced from one sample in a study of metastatic and nonmetastatic thyroid tumors. Not a single patient had been given any form of treatment at any point before undergoing thyroid surgery. With MiXCR, TCRdb reprocessed the PCR reads. Counted here are 25,000 to 35,000 clones, about 25% occurring once; the ten biggest clones make up under 10%. The sample consisted of blood. The receptors were gathered from a female donor with papillary thyroid cancer or a benign thyroid nodule (not recorded which). Some clones in this sample may be carry-over from other donors' samples.

Many counts were recorded for this clone. This chain connects TRBV5-4 to TRBJ2-1; possibly TRBD2 for D (5 bases). CDR1 and CDR2 (germline): SGHNT, YYREEE (reference sequence). V was shortened by 1 base and J by 9 bases, with 8 bases between the two germline ends. CDR3 length: 12 residues. CDR3 residues: CASSLIGSEQFF. The DNA for the CDR3 is TGTGCCAGCAGCTTGATTGGGAGTGAGCAGTTCTTC.

Ten or more counts support this clone. The chain links TRBV11-2 to TRBJ1-6; D not certain. This CDR3 spans 16 amino acids. Trimming cost V 2 bases and J 6 bases, with 14 bases left between them. Germline CDR1 and CDR2: SGHAT and FQNNGV. CDR3 region: CASSLSSQYFNSPLHF. CDR3 sequence (DNA): TGTGCCAGCAGCTTAAGTTCGCAATACTTTAATTCACCCCTCCACTTT.